The clone carrying this TCR beta chain was detected a few times. What it binds is unknown. Germline V CDR1 and CDR2: LGHNA, YSLEER. The CDR3 runs to 15 residues. Trimming removed 2 bases at V and 4 bases at J, with 15 bases between. Libraries were made from TCR beta cDNA, and they carried unique molecular identifiers. There were about 0.95 to 11 million T cells, and some 500,000 cDNA molecules came from them. TCRdb redid the calling of the PCR reads with MiXCR, one entry per CDR3 protein. This table has approximately 460,000 distinct CDR3 sequences, 45% appearing once. The data are from a study of post-analysis software for immune sequencing data. Study-wide results and caveats: Included in a set of about five TRBV segments more frequent in patients than controls were TRBV5-6, TRBV5-1 and TRBV20-1.

This TCR was recovered from a girl between 5 and 17 years old with multiple sclerosis. Specimen: blood. V usage is TRBV4-3 and J usage is TRBJ2-7; D possibly corresponds to TRBD1 (6 bases). CDR3 nucleotides: TGCGCCAGCAGCCAACAACGGGACATAAGTTACGAGCAGTACTTC. It is translated as CASSQQRDISYEQYF.